The 14 T cell receptor beta chains presented below share a single source sample, sequenced in a study of T cell repertoires in cytomegalovirus infection. Antigen specificity for these receptors is unknown. One entry per CDR3 protein results from TCRdb running MiXCR on the reads. The sample lists a few hundred thousand distinct CDR3 sequences, over 35% occurring once. Sequencing was performed on cultured PBMCs, taken from culture after CMV antigen stimulation. These receptors all stem from a human donor in good health (CMV status not recorded). Some clones in this sample may be carry-over from other donors' samples.

The V call is TRBV7-9, the J call TRBJ1-2; TRBD1 matches at 7 bases. The length of the CDR3 is 14 residues. With 2 bases clipped from V and 9 bases from J, the junction kept 9 bases outside the gene matches. Germline CDR1 is SEHNR and CDR2 is FQNEAQ (reference sequence). The CDR3 loop reads CASSLSGGGLRYTF. The DNA of the CDR3 is TGTGCCAGCAGCTTATCAGGGGGTGGCCTCCGCTACACCTTC.

The rearrangement uses TRBV6-8 and TRBJ1-5; weak D call: TRBD1 (6 bases). This CDR3 is 16 amino acids long. CDR1 MNHGY and CDR2 SAAAGT come from the germline V gene. V was pared by 3 bases and J by 4 bases, with 16 bases between. The CDR3 nucleotides are TGTGCCAGCAGTTATAATGGCAGGGGAATGAATCAGCCCCAGCATTTT. It encodes CASSYNGRGMNQPQHF.

This chain joins TRBV29-1 and TRBJ2-1; 8 bases agree with TRBD1. V shed 7 bases, J shed 7 bases, and the junction held 6 bases outside the gene matches. This CDR3 has 12 residues. Germline CDR1 is SQVTM and CDR2 is ANQGSEA. DNA for the CDR3: TGCAGCGCCGACGACAGGGGAAATGAGCAGTTCTTC. It yields the protein CSADDRGNEQFF.

The V and J genes are TRBV11-2 and TRBJ2-3; TRBD2 matches 7 bases. The CDR3 is 16 amino acids. Per germline, CDR1 SGHAT and CDR2 FQNNGV. V was pared by 3 bases and J by 4 bases, with 10 bases of the junction left unmatched. CDR3 sequence: CASSFGGRAFPDTQYF. DNA of the CDR3: TGTGCCAGCAGCTTTGGGGGGAGGGCCTTCCCAGATACGCAGTATTTT.

This rearrangement joins TRBV6-6 to TRBJ2-5; TRBD1 agrees at 8 bases. Germline V gene sequence: CDR1 MNHNY, CDR2 SVGAGI (reference sequence). Germline trimming cut 6 bases from V and 1 base from J; bases unmatched to any gene: 7. The CDR3 is made up of 15 amino acids. CDR3 nucleotides: TGTGCCAGCAGCAGACAGGGGCGGCTCCAAGAGACCCAGTACTTC. It yields the protein CASSRQGRLQETQYF.

Turning to this clonotype: A read error may produce the germline difference seen at one junction end. V is TRBV6-6 and J is TRBJ2-1, with D perhaps being TRBD1 or TRBD2 (5 bases each). Germline V CDR1 and CDR2: MNHNY, SVGAGI (reference sequence). The CDR3 length is 13 residues. CDR3 protein: CASSTGPPREQIF. CDR3 sequence (DNA): TGTGCCAGCAGTACGGGACCCCCCCGCGAGCAGATCTTC.

This clonotype has just a few counts. The chain joins TRBV7-2 to TRBJ1-6; no firm D call. V was trimmed by 5 bases and J by 14 bases, leaving 13 bases between them. The CDR3 has 12 residues. The germline CDR1 and CDR2 sequences are SGHTA and FQGNSA. The CDR3 DNA is TGTGCCAGCAGCCCGGTGAGCACAACCCTCCACTTT. This gives the protein CASSPVSTTLHF.

Note on this clonotype: No conserved phenylalanine or tryptophan ends this CDR3, so it is likely a read error. The limits of the CDR3 on the DNA are not certain, so only TCRdb's listed CDR3 is given. This chain links TRBV2 with TRBJ1-2. The CDR3 region is 12 residues in length, termini included. From germline, CDR1 is SNHLY and CDR2 FYNNEI. This CDR3 is CASSASGLQPVS.

V is TRBV10-3 and J is TRBJ1-3; 9 nucleotides align to TRBD1. V was pared by 4 bases and J by 3 bases, with 7 bases of the junction left unmatched. This CDR3 is built from 16 residues. Germline CDR1 and CDR2: ENHRY and SYGVKD. Written as DNA, the CDR3 is TGTGCCATCAGTGGAGGGGACAGGGAACATGGAAACACCATATATTTT. The encoded protein is CAISGGDREHGNTIYF.

The gene calls are TRBV6-1 and TRBJ2-3, with TRBD1 matching 9 bases. The CDR3 covers 15 residues. Germline-derived CDR1 and CDR2 are MNHNS and SASEGT. Trimming cost V 1 base and J 4 bases; bases outside gene matches: 3. The CDR3 DNA reads as TGTGCCAGCAGTGAAGGGGACAGGGTACCAGATACGCAGTATTTT. Translating it yields CASSEGDRVPDTQYF.

V and J are TRBV7-2 and TRBJ1-2, with 10 bases aligning to TRBD1. This CDR3 region has 17 residues. V shed 5 bases and J 2 bases; nucleotides not matched to a gene: 11. Germline V gene data show CDR1 as SGHTA and CDR2 as FQGNSA. CDR3 nucleotide sequence: TGTGCCAGCAGCCTAAAGACAGGGGGCGCGAGGAACTATGGCTACACCTTC. Its protein is CASSLKTGGARNYGYTF.

This clonotype was counted a few times. This sequence joins TRBV7-6 and TRBJ2-2; 11 bases fit TRBD1. Germline values: CDR1 SGHVS, CDR2 FNYEAQ. With 2 bases clipped from V and 4 bases from J, the junction kept 12 bases outside the gene matches. This CDR3 region has 19 residues. In nucleotides, the CDR3 is TGTGCCAGCAGCTTACCTGCGCGCCGGGACAGGGGGACCACCGGGGAGCTGTTTTTT. Encoded protein: CASSLPARRDRGTTGELFF.

The chain links TRBV12-3 or TRBV12-4 to TRBJ2-3, with 8 bases that match TRBD1. The ends lost 5 bases at V and 5 bases at J; junction bases unmatched: 9. The length of the CDR3 is 15 residues. The CDR3 nucleotides are TGTGCCAGCAGTGTGAGGACAGGGCGAGGAGATACGCAGTATTTT. The encoded protein is CASSVRTGRGDTQYF.

This clonotype was recorded at least ten times. V and J are TRBV7-2 and TRBJ1-4, with D tentatively TRBD1 (5 bases). CDR3 length: 14 residues. The germline V and J ends were trimmed by 6 bases and 7 bases, with 15 bases remaining between them. Germline V gene sequence: CDR1 SGHTA, CDR2 FQGNSA. The CDR3 loop reads CASRPGGGGEKLFF. As DNA, the CDR3 is TGTGCCAGCAGACCAGGCGGGGGTGGTGAAAAACTGTTTTTT.